The source of this TCR beta chain is a study of cytomegalovirus exposure and HLA in healthy donors. Study-level results: Several of the most significant clusters appeared linked to common viral pathogens, based on a later analysis. Researchers reported in a later analysis that a missense DCLRE1C variant was tied to TCR beta V- and J-gene trimming.

Primers for the PCR totalled 60 Vbeta and 13 Jbeta. Some clones are missing from TCRdb's copy, which holds only in-frame ones; the method was immunoSEQ multiplex PCR. The table includes around 150,000 clones, 88% detected once. On this clone itself: Its antigen is unknown.

This sequence was found in a woman aged 40 to 50 in good health and CMV-seronegative. Sequenced material: PBMCs.

The CDR3 protein is CASSAGTADEKLFF. The CDR3 nucleotides are TGTGCCAGCAGCGCCGGGACTGCTGATGAAAAACTGTTTTTT. The chain couples TRBV6-1 to TRBJ1-4, with D tentatively TRBD1 (5 bases). Looked up from germline, CDR1 is MNHNS and CDR2 is SASEGT. This CDR3 contains 14 residues. V lost 6 bases to trimming and J lost 6 bases, with 14 bases between them.